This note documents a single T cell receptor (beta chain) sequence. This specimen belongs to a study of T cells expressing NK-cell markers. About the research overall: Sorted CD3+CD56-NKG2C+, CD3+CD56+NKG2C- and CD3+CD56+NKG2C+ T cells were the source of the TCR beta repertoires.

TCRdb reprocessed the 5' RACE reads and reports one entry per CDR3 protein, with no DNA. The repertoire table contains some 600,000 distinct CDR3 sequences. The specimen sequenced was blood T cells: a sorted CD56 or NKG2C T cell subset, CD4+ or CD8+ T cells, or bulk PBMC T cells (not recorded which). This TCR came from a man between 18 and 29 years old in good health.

The CDR3: CASSLVFRSGRTSSYEQYF. The chain is built from TRBV7-8 and TRBJ2-7; TCRdb lists TRBD2, though no DNA is available to test this call. The CDR3 runs to 19 residues. Germline loops: CDR1 SGHVS, CDR2 FQNEAQ.